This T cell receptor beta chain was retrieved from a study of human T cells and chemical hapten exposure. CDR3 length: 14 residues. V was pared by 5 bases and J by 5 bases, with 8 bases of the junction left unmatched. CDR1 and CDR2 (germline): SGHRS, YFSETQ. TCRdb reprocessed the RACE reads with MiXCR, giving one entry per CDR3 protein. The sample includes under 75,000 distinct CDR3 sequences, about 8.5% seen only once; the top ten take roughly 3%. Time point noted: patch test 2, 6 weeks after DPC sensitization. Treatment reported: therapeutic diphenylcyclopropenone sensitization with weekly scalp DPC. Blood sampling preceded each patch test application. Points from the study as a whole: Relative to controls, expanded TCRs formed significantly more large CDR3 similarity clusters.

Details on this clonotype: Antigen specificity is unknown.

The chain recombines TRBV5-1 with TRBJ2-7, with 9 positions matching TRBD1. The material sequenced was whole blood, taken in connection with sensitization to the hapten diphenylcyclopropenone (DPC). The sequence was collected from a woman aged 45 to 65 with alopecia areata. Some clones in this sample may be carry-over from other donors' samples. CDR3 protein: CASRPGRQGDEQYF. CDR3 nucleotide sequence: TGCGCCAGCAGACCCGGTCGACAGGGGGACGAGCAGTACTTC.